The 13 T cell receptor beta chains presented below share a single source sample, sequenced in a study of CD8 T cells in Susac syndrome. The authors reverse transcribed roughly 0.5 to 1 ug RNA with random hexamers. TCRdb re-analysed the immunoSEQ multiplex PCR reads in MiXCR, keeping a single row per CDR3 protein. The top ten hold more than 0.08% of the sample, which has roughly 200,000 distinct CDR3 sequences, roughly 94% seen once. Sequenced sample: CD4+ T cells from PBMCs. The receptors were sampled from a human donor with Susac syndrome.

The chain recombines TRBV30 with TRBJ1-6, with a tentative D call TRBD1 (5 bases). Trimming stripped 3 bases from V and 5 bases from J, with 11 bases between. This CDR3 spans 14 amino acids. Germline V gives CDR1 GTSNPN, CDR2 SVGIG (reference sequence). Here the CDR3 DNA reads TGTGCCTGGAGGCTTCAGGGTGATAATTCACCCCTCCACTTT. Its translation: CAWRLQGDNSPLHF.

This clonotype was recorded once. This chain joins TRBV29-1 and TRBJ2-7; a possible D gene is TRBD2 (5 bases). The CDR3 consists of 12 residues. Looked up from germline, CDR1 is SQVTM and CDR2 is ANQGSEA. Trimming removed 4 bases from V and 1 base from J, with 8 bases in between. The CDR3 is CSVGRGSYEQYF. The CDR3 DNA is TGCAGCGTTGGGAGAGGGTCCTACGAGCAGTACTTC.

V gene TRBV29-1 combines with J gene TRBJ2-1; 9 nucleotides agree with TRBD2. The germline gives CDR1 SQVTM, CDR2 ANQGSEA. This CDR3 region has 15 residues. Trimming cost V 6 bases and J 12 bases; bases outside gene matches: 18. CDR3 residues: CSVPRASGTFTGQFF. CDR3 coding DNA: TGCAGCGTCCCTCGGGCTAGCGGGACCTTTACCGGGCAGTTCTTC.

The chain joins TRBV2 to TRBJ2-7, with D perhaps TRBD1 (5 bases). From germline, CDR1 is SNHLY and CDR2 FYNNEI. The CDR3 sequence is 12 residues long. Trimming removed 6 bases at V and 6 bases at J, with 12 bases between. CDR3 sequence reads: CASSRALLEQYF. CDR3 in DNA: TGTGCCAGCAGCAGGGCTTTGCTCGAGCAGTACTTC.

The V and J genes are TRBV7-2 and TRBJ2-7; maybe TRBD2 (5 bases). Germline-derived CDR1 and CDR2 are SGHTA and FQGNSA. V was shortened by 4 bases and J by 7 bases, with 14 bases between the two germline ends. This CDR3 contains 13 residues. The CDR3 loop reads CASSSPLVPEQYF. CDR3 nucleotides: TGTGCCAGCAGCTCCCCACTAGTTCCGGAGCAGTACTTC.

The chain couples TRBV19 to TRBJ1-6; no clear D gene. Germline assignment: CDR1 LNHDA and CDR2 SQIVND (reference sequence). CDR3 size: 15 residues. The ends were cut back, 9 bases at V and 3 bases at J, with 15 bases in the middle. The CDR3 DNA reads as TGTGCCAGCACACAACTAGACGGCTATAATTCACCCCTCCACTTT. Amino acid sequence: CASTQLDGYNSPLHF.

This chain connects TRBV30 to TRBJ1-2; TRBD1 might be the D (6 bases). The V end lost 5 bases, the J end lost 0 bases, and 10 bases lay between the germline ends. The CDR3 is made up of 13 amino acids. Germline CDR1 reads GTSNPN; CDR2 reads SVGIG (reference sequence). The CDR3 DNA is TGTGCCTGGTCGACAGGTTCTAACTATGGCTACACCTTC. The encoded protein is CAWSTGSNYGYTF.

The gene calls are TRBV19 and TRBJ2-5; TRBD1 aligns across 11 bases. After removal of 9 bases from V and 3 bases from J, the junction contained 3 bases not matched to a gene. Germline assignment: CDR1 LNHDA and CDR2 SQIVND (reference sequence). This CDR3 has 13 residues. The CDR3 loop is CASRDRGEETQYF. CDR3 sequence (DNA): TGTGCCAGCCGGGACAGGGGGGAAGAGACCCAGTACTTC.

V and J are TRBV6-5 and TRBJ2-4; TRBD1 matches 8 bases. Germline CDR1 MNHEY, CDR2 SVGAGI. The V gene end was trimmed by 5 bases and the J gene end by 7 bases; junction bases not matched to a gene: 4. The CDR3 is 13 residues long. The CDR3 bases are TGTGCCAGCAGTCGGGACAGGAGGAACATTCAGTACTTC. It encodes CASSRDRRNIQYF.

The CDR3: CASRGVSSGEKHEQFF. The CDR3, as DNA: TGTGCCAGCAGAGGTGTGTCTAGCGGGGAGAAGCATGAGCAGTTCTTC. V usage is TRBV27 and J usage is TRBJ2-1; TRBD2 matches 9 bases. The CDR3 length is 16 residues. The ends lost 6 bases at V and 8 bases at J; junction bases unmatched: 14. Germline V CDR1 and CDR2: MNHEY, SMNVEV (reference sequence).

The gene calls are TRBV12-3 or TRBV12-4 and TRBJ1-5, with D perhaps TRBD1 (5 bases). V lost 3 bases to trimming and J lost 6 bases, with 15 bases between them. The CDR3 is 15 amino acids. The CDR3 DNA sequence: TGTGCCAGCAGTTTGGTGGGGCGCAATCGTCAGCCCCAGCATTTT. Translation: CASSLVGRNRQPQHF.

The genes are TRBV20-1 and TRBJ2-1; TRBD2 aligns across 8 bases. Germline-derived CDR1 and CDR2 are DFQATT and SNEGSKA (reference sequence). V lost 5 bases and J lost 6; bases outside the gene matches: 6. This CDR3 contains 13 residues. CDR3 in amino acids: CSAAAGASNEQFF. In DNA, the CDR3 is TGCAGTGCTGCAGCGGGAGCCTCCAATGAGCAGTTCTTC.

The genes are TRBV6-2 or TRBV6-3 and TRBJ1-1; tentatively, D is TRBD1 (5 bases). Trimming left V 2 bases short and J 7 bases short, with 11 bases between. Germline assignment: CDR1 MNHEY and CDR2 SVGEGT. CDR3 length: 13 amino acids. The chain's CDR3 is CASSYIRDGEAFF. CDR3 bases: TGTGCCAGCAGTTACATCAGGGACGGTGAAGCTTTCTTT.